The TCR beta chain under discussion was sequenced for a study of blood T cell repertoires in COVID-19 (dated by TCRdb to 2019 to 2021). Context from the whole study: Collaborator samples came from the United States, Italy and Spain and covered acute and convalescent phases of COVID-19. Nearly every sample came with metadata listing a de-identified subject ID, COVID-19 status, age in years and sex. The material from the prospective study consisted of cDNA or gDNA derived from T cells, B-cell-depleted T cells, or PBMCs. The samples were drawn from the first 160 participants of the ongoing ImmuneRACE study and from 1,254 subjects provided by 6 global collaborators. The repertoires were released in a freely available public database intended as a resource for research on the immune response to SARS-CoV-2. Subjects who had been exposed to COVID-19, were actively infected with it, or had recovered from it provided the deeply sampled blood TCRbeta repertoires that made up the dataset. HLA class I and class II types, where available, came from metadata supplied by the sample provider rather than from assay-based typing.

TCRbeta CDR3 regions were amplified from genomic DNA by means of the immunoSEQ Assay, a bias-controlled multiplex PCR. As for how the authors treated the data: Within the assay, amplification of reference gene primers was used to estimate how many nucleated cells each sample contained. To quantify the absolute abundance of each unique TCRbeta CDR3 rearrangement, sequence reads were collapsed and filtered. Productive Simpson clonality was computed per sample as the square root of Simpson's diversity index over productive rearrangements. The clones in this table, taken by TCRdb from immuneACCESS, are in-frame only. Not every clone is retained; where verified, under half of the shortfall comes from an unresolved V gene, and the cause of the rest is unknown. Clone size and V and J calls were adopted from that table, with D and trimming inferred from the DNA. The table for this sample lists about 80,000 clones; roughly four fifths of them were counted only once. The ten biggest clones cover approximately 12% of the sample.

This clone was recorded a few times. The clone's antigen remains unknown. Base quality data are lacking; no much larger clone is found one base away. Whole blood was collected in K2EDTA tubes by collaborating institutions according to the institutions' own protocols. For TCRbeta analysis, collaborators shipped samples in one of three forms: frozen whole blood, isolated PBMCs, or DNA extracted from either of those sample types. The full study reports these points: How much clinical and demographic metadata was included differed by source and by participant, and the metadata was provided uncurated.

Sequencing input: peripheral blood. This clonotype was sampled from a man aged 80 or over with acute or convalescent COVID-19.

The encoded CDR3 is CASSPGTGSYQPQHF. The sequence in DNA is TGTGCCAGTAGCCCCGGGACAGGGAGTTATCAGCCCCAGCATTTT. The chain couples TRBV19 to TRBJ1-5, with TRBD1 identical over 9 junction bases. Trimming removed 6 bases from V and 5 bases from J; the gene matches leave 8 bases unexplained. Per the germline V gene (reference sequence), LNHDA is the CDR1 and SQIVND is the CDR2. The CDR3, from cysteine to phenylalanine, totals 15 residues. The kept DNA is CDR3 alone, 45 bases in frame from the first base.